One and the same sample provided the 20 T cell receptor beta chains below, sequenced in a study of blood T cell repertoires in COVID-19. Produced via immunoSEQ multiplex PCR; TCRdb's table is partial and in-frame only. The data contain 120,000 or so clones, 65% to 85% of them seen just once; the ten biggest clones take up about 6.3%. Sequencing input: peripheral blood. The receptors come from an elderly man with active or convalescent COVID-19.

The genes are TRBV6-1 and TRBJ1-2; 8 bases match TRBD1. The CDR3 extends over 16 amino acids. With 0 bases clipped from V and 3 bases from J, the junction kept 6 bases outside the gene matches. Germline lookup yields CDR1 MNHNS and CDR2 SASEGT. The CDR3 bases are TGTGCCAGCAGTGAAGCGGACGGACAGGGCGACTATGGCTACACCTTC. Translation: CASSEADGQGDYGYTF.

The chain joins TRBV19 to TRBJ2-3, with 15 positions matching TRBD2. V shed 4 bases, J shed 4 bases, and the junction held 12 bases outside the gene matches. The length of the CDR3 is 19 residues. Germline values: CDR1 LNHDA, CDR2 SQIVND (reference sequence). CDR3 amino acids: CASSTPGLAGGFSADTQYF. The CDR3 nucleotides read TGTGCCAGTAGTACCCCTGGACTAGCGGGGGGGTTCTCGGCAGATACGCAGTATTTT.

This clone was counted once. This chain joins TRBV6-2 or TRBV6-3 and TRBJ1-1, with 11 bases aligning to TRBD1. Losses at the gene ends were 0 bases for V and 8 bases for J; bases not matched to a gene: 11. CDR3 size: 17 residues. Germline V CDR1 and CDR2: MNHEY, SVGEGT. The CDR3 spells CASSYSWTGTGGAEAFF. The CDR3 nucleotides are TGTGCCAGCAGTTACTCCTGGACAGGGACAGGGGGAGCGGAAGCTTTCTTT.

This chain uses TRBV7-6 with TRBJ1-4; D is uncertain. Trimming left V 1 base short and J 6 bases short, with 12 bases between. This CDR3 comprises 15 residues. From germline, CDR1 is SGHVS and CDR2 FNYEAQ. CDR3 in DNA: TGTGCCAGCAGCTTAGGCGCAGGTATATATGAAAAACTGTTTTTT. It yields the protein CASSLGAGIYEKLFF.

CDR3 loop: CASSLAPPLPLEVGELFF. The CDR3 DNA sequence: TGTGCCAGCAGCTTAGCGCCCCCACTTCCCTTAGAGGTCGGGGAGCTGTTTTTT. This sequence joins TRBV7-2 and TRBJ2-2, with D hard to call. CDR1 and CDR2 (germline): SGHTA, FQGNSA. Trimming took off 0 bases at V and 7 bases at J, with 21 bases between the two ends. CDR3 size: 18 residues.

The V and J genes are TRBV6-6 and TRBJ2-5; D is possibly TRBD2 (6 bases). CDR1 is MNHNY and CDR2 is SVGAGI in the germline V gene (reference sequence). The V and J ends lost 5 bases and 5 bases respectively, with 9 bases between them. The CDR3 loop spans 12 amino acids. The CDR3 coding sequence is TGTGCCAGCAGTGATCGGGGGGAGACCCAGTACTTC. Its protein product is CASSDRGETQYF.

The chain combines TRBV6-5 with TRBJ1-4; D remains ambiguous. Germline CDR1 is MNHEY and CDR2 is SVGAGI. Trimming cost V 8 bases and J 3 bases, with 7 bases left between them. This CDR3 has 12 amino acids. CDR3 region: CASPWPNEKLFF. The CDR3 nucleotides are TGTGCCAGCCCGTGGCCTAATGAAAAACTGTTTTTT.

This chain joins TRBV5-6 and TRBJ1-1; 7 bases line up with TRBD1. In germline, CDR1 is SGHDT, CDR2 YYEEEE. The CDR3 is 13 amino acids. The V and J ends lost 6 bases and 7 bases, in that order; junction bases with no gene match: 9. The CDR3 region has the DNA TGTGCCAGCAATCTACAGGGGCCATATGAAGCTTTCTTT. Encoded protein: CASNLQGPYEAFF.

V is TRBV4-2 and J is TRBJ2-5; TRBD2 agrees at 9 bases. Germline assignment: CDR1 LGHNA and CDR2 YNFKEQ. This CDR3 is 14 amino acids long. V lost 1 base, J lost 9 bases, and 6 bases stayed unmatched. CDR3 residues: CASSQVVSGSPQYF. DNA for the CDR3: TGTGCCAGCAGCCAAGTTGTTAGCGGGAGCCCCCAGTACTTC.

V and J are TRBV11-1 and TRBJ1-6; D ambiguous. V lost 0 bases to trimming and J lost 8 bases, with 8 bases between them. This CDR3 region has 14 residues. Germline CDR1 and CDR2: SGHAT and FQDESV (reference sequence). The CDR3 bases are TGTGCCAGCAGCTTAGCGCTCGGGGATTCACCCCTCCACTTT. It specifies CASSLALGDSPLHF.

The chain couples TRBV24-1 to TRBJ2-2, with D unresolved. Germline loops: CDR1 KGHDR, CDR2 SFDVKD. The CDR3 runs 11 residues. V was clipped by 9 bases and J by 8 bases, with 9 bases between them. As DNA, the CDR3 is TGTGCCACCCGGTTTTCAGGGGAGCTGTTTTTT. Its translation is CATRFSGELFF.

The chain carries TRBV2 and TRBJ2-5; TRBD2 might be the D (6 bases). This CDR3 has 13 residues. Between the trimmed V and J ends, which lost 2 bases and 5 bases, there was a span of 9 bases. CDR1 is SNHLY and CDR2 is FYNNEI in the germline V gene. CDR3 protein: CASSELGGETQYF. Written as DNA, the CDR3 is TGTGCCAGCAGTGAACTGGGAGGTGAGACCCAGTACTTC.

In regard to this clone: Other DNA sequences within the sample encode an identical CDR3. J is TRBJ2-2 and V is TRBV6-5, with TRBD1 identical over 9 bases. The trim removed 4 bases at V and 3 bases at J, leaving 0 bases unmatched. Germline V CDR1 and CDR2: MNHEY, SVGAGI. The CDR3 spans 14 residues. The CDR3 region is CASSWTGDTGELFF. The CDR3 DNA reads as TGTGCCAGCAGTTGGACAGGGGACACCGGGGAGCTGTTTTTT.

This chain uses TRBV5-1 with TRBJ2-1; D not certain. Per germline, CDR1 SGHRS and CDR2 YFSETQ. This CDR3 comprises 14 residues. V was shortened by 2 bases and J by 3 bases, with 9 bases between the two germline ends. The CDR3 coding sequence is TGCGCCAGCAGCTTTAGTGTCTACTACAATGAGCAGTTCTTC. Protein product: CASSFSVYYNEQFF.

This clone was counted a single time. The V gene is TRBV11-2, the J gene TRBJ2-2, with D possibly being TRBD1 (6 bases). The CDR3 length is 15 residues. The germline CDR1 and CDR2 sequences are SGHAT and FQNNGV. V was cut by 2 bases and J by 4 bases, with 11 bases left in between. The CDR3 sequence is CASSLLGALTGELFF. CDR3 nucleotides: TGTGCCAGCAGCTTATTGGGGGCGCTCACCGGGGAGCTGTTTTTT. The full variable domain, rest sourced from reference TRBV11-2 and TRBJ2-2, is EAGVAQSPRYKIIEKRQSVAFWCNPISGHATLYWYQQILGQGPKLLIQFQNNGVVDDSQLPKDRFSAERLKGVDSTLKIQPAKLEDSAVYLCASSLLGALTGELFFGEGSRLTVL.

The V gene is TRBV11-1, the J gene TRBJ1-4; D possibly corresponds to TRBD1 (5 bases). Germline V gene sequence: CDR1 SGHAT, CDR2 FQDESV (reference sequence). Trimming left V 5 bases short and J 1 base short, with 14 bases between. The CDR3 has 16 amino acids. The CDR3 sequence is CASSLTGRGTNEKLFF. The CDR3 nucleotides are TGTGCCAGCAGCCTAACCGGGAGGGGAACTAATGAAAAACTGTTTTTT.

This clone was seen more than once but under ten times. J is TRBJ2-1 and V is TRBV4-2; tentative D call: TRBD1 (5 bases). The CDR3 totals 13 residues. Deletions cut 3 bases from V and 6 bases from J, with 9 bases between. The germline V gene encodes CDR1 LGHNA and CDR2 YNFKEQ. CDR3 DNA: TGTGCCAGCAGCCACGACAGTGGCAATGAGCAGTTCTTC. Translating gives CASSHDSGNEQFF.

J is TRBJ2-5 and V is TRBV5-1; unclear D gene. This CDR3 is 13 amino acids long. The V gene's germline CDR1 is SGHRS and CDR2 YFSETQ. V dropped 4 bases and J dropped 2 bases, with 9 bases sitting between them. The chain's CDR3 is CASSGGVQETQYF. As DNA, the CDR3 is TGCGCCAGCAGCGGCGGCGTACAAGAGACCCAGTACTTC.

This clone showed up just once. The chain employs TRBV30 and TRBJ1-6; weak D call: TRBD1 (5 bases). The CDR3 runs to 14 residues. V shed 1 base and J shed 6 bases, with 10 bases lying between them. CDR1 GTSNPN and CDR2 SVGIG come from the germline V gene (reference sequence). Here the CDR3 DNA reads TGTGCCTGGAGTGCAGGGCAGTTTAATTCACCCCTCCACTTT. The encoded protein is CAWSAGQFNSPLHF.

V is TRBV2 and J is TRBJ1-6; tentatively, D is TRBD1 (6 bases). The germline V and J ends were trimmed by 6 bases and 6 bases, with 15 bases remaining between them. This CDR3 spans 15 amino acids. The V gene's germline CDR1 is SNHLY and CDR2 FYNNEI. The CDR3 is CASRKGDVPNSPLHF. The CDR3 DNA is TGTGCCAGCAGGAAGGGGGACGTACCTAATTCACCCCTCCACTTT.